The 18 T cell receptor beta chains below all came from one sample that was sequenced in a study of response to subunit inactivated influenza vaccine. TCRdb independently ran MiXCR on the RT-PCR reads; one entry per CDR3 protein. Among 500,000 to 700,000 distinct CDR3 sequences listed, roughly 23% were seen once. These data also featured in a second study, about T cells expressing NK-cell markers. That report adds: It was by 5'RACE template switching with UMIs that TCR beta cDNA was made.

This sample comprised CD4+ T cells sorted from PBMCs, obtained roughly 12 days after vaccination. The origin of the receptors is a man in his forties or fifties who received an inactivated influenza vaccine.

This sequence joins TRBV5-1 and TRBJ2-1; maybe TRBD1 (5 bases). The CDR3 has 15 amino acids. The V end was cut by 3 bases, the J end by 9 bases, with 19 bases between. Germline V gene data show CDR1 as SGHRS and CDR2 as YFSETQ. CDR3: CASSSMGPGQGEQFF. The CDR3 coding sequence is TGCGCCAGCAGCTCCATGGGGCCCGGGCAGGGTGAGCAGTTCTTC.

This clonotype appeared a few times. This chain uses TRBV4-1 with TRBJ2-3; 9 bases are shared with TRBD2. The CDR3 is 21 amino acids. Trimming removed 0 bases from V and 6 bases from J; junction bases left unmatched: 22. In germline, CDR1 is MGHRA, CDR2 YSYEKL. CDR3: CASSQDWATTSGVLPPDTQYF. CDR3 coding DNA: TGCGCCAGCAGCCAAGATTGGGCGACGACTAGCGGCGTTCTGCCGCCGGATACGCAGTATTTT.

The rearrangement links TRBV30 to TRBJ2-2, with 10 bases identical to TRBD2. V trimming: 0 bases; J trimming: 5 bases; junction bases outside the gene matches: 6. CDR1 is GTSNPN and CDR2 is SVGIG in the germline V gene (reference sequence). The CDR3 spans 16 residues. The CDR3 DNA reads TGTGCCTGGAGTGTACTACTAGCGGGAAAGACCGGGGAGCTGTTTTTT. This codes for CAWSVLLAGKTGELFF. The whole variable domain, filled in from reference TRBV30 and TRBJ2-2, reads SQTIHQWPATLVQPVGSPLSLECTVEGTSNPNLYWYRQAAGRGLQLLFYSVGIGQISSEVPQNLSASRPQDRQFILSSKKLLLSDSGFYLCAWSVLLAGKTGELFFGEGSRLTVL.

In this sample, this clonotype turned up a few times. The genes are TRBV5-5 and TRBJ2-7; D is uncertain. This CDR3 is 13 amino acids long. Looked up from germline, CDR1 is SGHKS and CDR2 is YYEKEE (reference sequence). Trimming stripped 0 bases from V and 2 bases from J, with 6 bases between. The CDR3 DNA is TGTGCCAGCAGCTTGGTTTCCGCCTACGAGCAGTACTTC. It encodes CASSLVSAYEQYF.

The CDR3, as DNA: TGCGCCAGCAGCCAGATTAATTTCAGGGAGGCGTTCACAGATACGCAGTATTTT. This translates into CASSQINFREAFTDTQYF. The rearrangement joins TRBV4-3 to TRBJ2-3; TRBD2 might be the D (6 bases). Deletions cut 3 bases from V and 2 bases from J, with 21 bases between. CDR1 and CDR2 from the germline V gene are LGHNA and YSLEER. This CDR3 is 18 amino acids long.

The CDR3 DNA is TGCAGTGCTAGCGGACTAGCGGGAGAAAAGGTCTACGAGCAGTACTTC. This gives the protein CSASGLAGEKVYEQYF. The chain uses TRBV20-1 and TRBJ2-7, with 13 positions matching TRBD2. The germline CDR1 and CDR2 sequences are DFQATT and SNEGSKA (reference sequence). V lost 3 bases, J lost 3 bases, and 8 bases stayed unmatched. The CDR3 loop spans 16 amino acids.

The sample holds many counts of this clonotype. DNA of the CDR3: TGTGCCAGCAGCCGAGGACTAGTAAATGAGCAGTTCTTC. This gives the protein CASSRGLVNEQFF. The chain has TRBV7-9 and TRBJ2-1; 7 positions match TRBD2. Germline assignment: CDR1 SEHNR and CDR2 FQNEAQ (reference sequence). V lost 5 bases to trimming and J lost 7 bases; unmatched junction nucleotides: 5. This CDR3 has 13 amino acids.

This clonotype was seen at least ten times. The chain carries TRBV10-3 and TRBJ1-3; D gene unclear. This CDR3 region has 15 residues. V lost 7 bases and J lost 0, with 13 bases in between. The germline CDR1 and CDR2 sequences are ENHRY and SYGVKD. The chain's CDR3 is CAIKPGIISGNTIYF. The CDR3 bases are TGTGCCATCAAACCGGGGATAATCTCTGGAAACACCATATATTTT.

This chain joins TRBV15 and TRBJ1-5, with TRBD1 identical over 12 bases. CDR1 LNHNV and CDR2 YYDKDF come from the germline V gene (reference sequence). The CDR3 consists of 15 residues. V was clipped by 0 bases and J by 7 bases; unmatched bases: 1. In DNA form, the CDR3 reads TGTGCCACCAGCAGAGATGGGACAGGGGGCCAGCCCCAGCATTTT. It encodes CATSRDGTGGQPQHF.

This clonotype was detected a few times. CDR3 nucleotides: TGCGCCAGCAGCTTGGCCGTCACGGGGGCGTACAATGAGCAGTTCTTC. Residues: CASSLAVTGAYNEQFF. The V call is TRBV5-1, the J call TRBJ2-1; D may correspond to TRBD1 or TRBD2 (6 bases each). Germline CDR1 SGHRS, CDR2 YFSETQ. V was shortened by 0 bases and J by 4 bases, with 14 bases between the two germline ends. This CDR3 contains 16 residues.

The rearrangement joins TRBV5-1 to TRBJ2-3; TRBD1 matches at 7 bases. Germline trimming cut 6 bases from V and 1 base from J; bases unmatched to any gene: 5. The CDR3 has 14 residues. Germline CDR1 reads SGHRS; CDR2 reads YFSETQ. The CDR3 reads CASTDDRGTDTQYF. CDR3 DNA: TGCGCCAGCACGGATGACAGGGGCACAGATACGCAGTATTTT.

This clonotype has just a few counts. The chain combines TRBV28 with TRBJ2-3, with D possibly TRBD2 on 6 matching bases. The CDR3 runs to 14 residues. The germline V gene encodes CDR1 MDHEN and CDR2 SYDVKM. Deletions cut 3 bases from V and 6 bases from J, with 13 bases between. Here the CDR3 DNA reads TGTGCCAGCAGTTTTAACTGGGCGGGGGATACGCAGTATTTT. Translation gives CASSFNWAGDTQYF. Looking up the rest from reference TRBV28 and TRBJ2-3 gives the full variable domain: DVKVTQSSRYLVKRTGEKVFLECVQDMDHENMFWYRQDPGLGLRLIYFSYDVKMKEKGDIPEGYSVSREKKERFSLILESASTNQTSMYLCASSFNWAGDTQYFGPGTRLTVL.

The V and J genes are TRBV20-1 and TRBJ2-5, with 9 bases identical to TRBD2. The germline V gene encodes CDR1 DFQATT and CDR2 SNEGSKA (reference sequence). J gave up 3 bases and V 7 bases, and 6 bases lay outside the gene matches. CDR3 length equals 13 residues. CDR3 nucleotides: TGCAGTGTTCAGGCGGGAGGGAAAGAGACCCAGTACTTC. Translation gives CSVQAGGKETQYF.

This chain joins TRBV10-3 and TRBJ2-6; D call uncertain. The CDR3 consists of 17 residues. Germline V gene lookup returns CDR1 ENHRY and CDR2 SYGVKD. V lost 6 bases and J 0 bases, leaving 15 bases between the germline ends. CDR3 sequence reads: CAIRRPGADSGANVLTF. CDR3 DNA sequence: TGTGCCATCAGACGACCGGGCGCAGACTCTGGGGCCAACGTCCTGACTTTC.

This chain joins TRBV12-3 or TRBV12-4 and TRBJ1-2, with 10 bases that match TRBD1. The CDR3 contains 17 residues. The trim removed 1 base at V and 0 bases at J, leaving 5 bases unmatched. CDR3 residues: CASSLDGTGVANYGYTF. CDR3 bases: TGTGCCAGCAGTTTAGATGGGACAGGGGTAGCTAACTATGGCTACACCTTC.

CDR3 amino acids: CASRLPRSDYGYTF. The CDR3 DNA sequence: TGCGCCAGCAGATTACCTCGGAGCGACTATGGCTACACCTTC. The gene calls are TRBV5-1 and TRBJ1-2; no definite D call. V lost 5 bases to trimming and J lost 3 bases, with 14 bases between them. The CDR3 has 14 amino acids. The germline V gene has CDR1 SGHRS and CDR2 YFSETQ.

Only a few counts were recorded for this clonotype. J is TRBJ2-1 and V is TRBV6-2 or TRBV6-3, with D tentatively TRBD1 (5 bases). The CDR3 covers 15 residues. Trimming stripped 7 bases from V and 4 bases from J, with 17 bases between. CDR1 MNHEY and CDR2 SVGEGT come from the germline V gene. CDR3 bases: TGTGCCAGCACCCACAGGTCCCCTCCTTACAATGAGCAGTTCTTC. It yields the protein CASTHRSPPYNEQFF.

The chain has TRBV10-3 and TRBJ1-5; D remains ambiguous. The CDR3 sequence is 15 residues long. V dropped 4 bases and J dropped 0 bases, with 10 bases sitting between them. Germline CDR1 is ENHRY and CDR2 is SYGVKD. CDR3 in amino acids: CAISAPGNSNQPQHF. The CDR3 DNA is TGTGCCATCAGTGCACCTGGGAATAGCAATCAGCCCCAGCATTTT.